The entry that follows covers one T cell receptor beta chain sequence. The entry originates in a study of blood T cell repertoires in COVID-19. J gave up 3 bases and V 6 bases, and 11 bases lay outside the gene matches. CDR3 size: 16 residues. Germline V gene sequence: CDR1 LNHDA, CDR2 SQIVND (reference sequence). Profiled with immunoSEQ multiplex PCR; TCRdb holds only in-frame clones, not every one. In the table there are 210,000 or so clones, around 81% of which are singletons. The clonotype comes from a woman in her thirties or forties with acute COVID-19. Sample: PBMCs or T cells enriched from blood (not recorded which). J is TRBJ1-5 and V is TRBV19; 7 nucleotides agree with TRBD1. This chain's CDR3 is CASRGMYRGDNQPQHF. CDR3 in DNA: TGTGCCAGTAGGGGGATGTACAGGGGAGACAATCAGCCCCAGCATTTT.